This T cell receptor beta chain originates from a study of CD8+ T cells in alopecia areata. TCR sequencing used cDNA made by reverse transcription of extracted RNA. Some clones are missing from TCRdb's copy, which holds only in-frame ones; the method was immunoSEQ multiplex PCR. The sample contains roughly 150,000 clones, roughly 50% of which appear only once. Study conclusions and caveats: Normal skin's resident alphabeta T cells are sequenced alongside lesional scalp T cells. Lesional scalp exceeded normal scalp in clonality, especially in alopecia totalis/universalis. Against the mouse data, patients shared TCRs less clearly, possibly for HLA reasons.

Comment on this clone: Its specificity is unknown. In the same sample, other DNA sequences code for this CDR3.

The germline V gene has CDR1 MNHEY and CDR2 SVGAGI. V gave up 2 bases and J gave up 2 bases, with 6 bases separating them. The length of the CDR3 is 13 residues. What was sequenced was CD4+ T cells sorted from blood. This sequence was found in a human donor in good health. V and J are TRBV6-5 and TRBJ2-5; weak D call: TRBD2 (6 bases). DNA of the CDR3: TGTGCCAGCAGTTACGGGGGGCAAGAGACCCAGTACTTC. This sequence encodes CASSYGGQETQYF.